These T cell receptor beta chains were read from a single sample in a study of identical twins. From the 5' RACE reads, TCRdb called clonotypes with MiXCR, one entry per CDR3 protein. The table records 1.5 million to 2 million distinct CDR3 sequences, about 30% of them present only once. Specimen: cord blood. The receptors derive from a newborn girl in good health. CDR3s include the opening cysteine and the closing phenylalanine or tryptophan.

v_gene	j_gene	CDR3aa
TRBV6-5	TRBJ1-2	CASSPGQMYGYTF
TRBV7-9	TRBJ2-3	CASREPGQSSPTDTQYF
TRBV6-1	TRBJ2-1	CASRVLARDEQFF
TRBV27	TRBJ2-1	CASSLPSDRPLYNEQFF
TRBV9	TRBJ1-1	CASSVEAGMEAFF
TRBV20-1	TRBJ2-3	CSARDSARSSTDTQYF
TRBV6-6	TRBJ1-1	CASSYSRSLNTEAFF
TRBV24-1	TRBJ2-7	CATSDFTGGLSYEQYF
TRBV2	TRBJ1-5	CASNPTGSQPQHF
TRBV10-3	TRBJ1-4	CAISGNSFEKLFF
TRBV5-1	TRBJ1-5	CASSFSPTNGNQPQHF
TRBV5-1	TRBJ1-2	CASSRRDNYGYTF
TRBV29-1	TRBJ1-1	CSVETKSREIGAFF
TRBV20-1	TRBJ2-1	CSASSGLLNNEQFF
TRBV6-1	TRBJ2-3	CASRDRGRSTDTQYF
TRBV30	TRBJ1-2	CAWSVMAGYTF
TRBV5-6	TRBJ2-1	CASSLSAREVLDEQFF
TRBV28	TRBJ2-3	CASSSKDWFSTDTQYF
TRBV21-1	TRBJ2-4	CASSKGKGGGIQYF
TRBV20-1	NA	CSARGRDKWGETQYF
TRBV10-3	TRBJ1-2	CAISETWGPYGYTF
TRBV7-9	TRBJ2-1	CASSLGGRRFLAGNNEQFF
TRBV4-1	TRBJ2-7	CASSQGPGLFYEQYF
TRBV12-3/TRBV12-4	TRBJ2-1	CASSLGTGGHHEQFF
TRBV12-3/TRBV12-4	TRBJ2-3	CASSLALRSGGVKDTQYF
TRBV20-1	TRBJ2-3	CSARAPSRSVALDTQYF
TRBV20-1	TRBJ1-4	CSAIPDRLTSNEKLFF
TRBV29-1	TRBJ2-3	CEADTQYF
TRBV7-2	TRBJ2-3	CASSLKASGGYTQYF
TRBV6-5	NA	CARRQGGQDNEQYF